This record looks at one T cell receptor (beta chain) sequence and its context. What it recognizes is unknown. This entry is derived from a study of shared clonotypes between healthy human individuals. The method was immunoSEQ multiplex PCR; TCRdb's version includes in-frame clones alone and lacks a portion of them. The data hold 2 million or so clones, with roughly 95% observed a single time. The study, taken as a whole, reports: How much donors shared clonotypes was expected to be affected by sequencing depth. Relative to memory subsets, naive subsets generally showed larger estimated richness. Sharing across four donors was seen in 4% to 6.5% of naive CD4 clonotypes.

HIV-negative, healthy adults without recent acute infections or vaccinations were the donors. The V and J ends lost 6 bases and 8 bases respectively, with 12 bases between them. This CDR3 spans 11 amino acids. Germline CDR1 reads DFQATT; CDR2 reads SNEGSKA (reference sequence). Sequencing was carried out using naive CD4+ T cells sorted from blood. Stated subset: CD45RA+ positively selected. V is TRBV20-1 and J is TRBJ2-3, with D tentatively TRBD2 (6 bases). This TCR derives from a man aged 18 to 35 in good health. CDR3 loop: CSAGRAGTQYF. CDR3 nucleotides: TGCAGTGCCGGAAGAGCGGGTACGCAGTATTTT.